This T cell receptor (beta chain) was identified in a study of blood T cell repertoires in COVID-19. Germline V gene sequence: CDR1 SNHLY, CDR2 FYNNEI. This CDR3 comprises 18 residues. Trimming cost V 0 bases and J 4 bases; bases outside gene matches: 9. Some clones are missing from TCRdb's copy, which holds only in-frame ones; the method was immunoSEQ multiplex PCR. The table shows about 9,200 clones, with roughly 90% occurring only once. This TCR was sampled from a man aged 55 to 70 with acute or convalescent COVID-19. Sequences were obtained from peripheral blood. V gene TRBV2 combines with J gene TRBJ2-6; 7 bases map to TRBD1. The CDR3 DNA is TGTGCCAGCAGTGAAGCCCGACAGGGAGTGTGGGGGGCCAACGTCCTGACTTTC. This gives the protein CASSEARQGVWGANVLTF. Variable domain in full (rest from reference TRBV2 and TRBJ2-6): EPEVTQTPSHQVTQMGQEVILRCVPISNHLYFYWYRQILGQKVEFLVSFYNNEISEKSEIFDDQFSVERPDGSNFTLKIRSTKLEDSAMYFCASSEARQGVWGANVLTFGAGSRLTVL.